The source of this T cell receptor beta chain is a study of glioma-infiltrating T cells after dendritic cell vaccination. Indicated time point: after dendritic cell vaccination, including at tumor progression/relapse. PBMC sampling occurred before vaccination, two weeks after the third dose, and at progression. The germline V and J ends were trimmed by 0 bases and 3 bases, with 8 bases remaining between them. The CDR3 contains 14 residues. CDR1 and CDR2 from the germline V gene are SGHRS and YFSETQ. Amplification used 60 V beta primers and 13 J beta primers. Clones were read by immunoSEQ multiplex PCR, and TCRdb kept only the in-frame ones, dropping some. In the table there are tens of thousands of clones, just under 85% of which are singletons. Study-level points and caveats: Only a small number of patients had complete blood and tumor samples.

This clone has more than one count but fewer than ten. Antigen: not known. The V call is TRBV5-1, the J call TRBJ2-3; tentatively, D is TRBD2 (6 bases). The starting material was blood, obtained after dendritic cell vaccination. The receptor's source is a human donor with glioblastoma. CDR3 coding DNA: TGCGCCAGCAGCTTGGCGGCGGGAACAGATACGCAGTATTTT. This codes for CASSLAAGTDTQYF.